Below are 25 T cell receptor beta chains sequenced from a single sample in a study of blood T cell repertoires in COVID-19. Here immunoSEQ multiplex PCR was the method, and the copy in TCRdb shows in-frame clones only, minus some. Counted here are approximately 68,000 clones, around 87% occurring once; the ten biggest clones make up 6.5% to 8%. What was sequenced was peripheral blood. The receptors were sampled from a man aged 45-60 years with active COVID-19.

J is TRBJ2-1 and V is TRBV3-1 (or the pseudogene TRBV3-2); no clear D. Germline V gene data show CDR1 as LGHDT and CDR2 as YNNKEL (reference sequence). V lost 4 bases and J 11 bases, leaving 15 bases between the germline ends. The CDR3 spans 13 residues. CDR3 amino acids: CASSPRGPPKQFF. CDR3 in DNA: TGTGCCAGCAGCCCGCGAGGTCCTCCAAAGCAGTTCTTC.

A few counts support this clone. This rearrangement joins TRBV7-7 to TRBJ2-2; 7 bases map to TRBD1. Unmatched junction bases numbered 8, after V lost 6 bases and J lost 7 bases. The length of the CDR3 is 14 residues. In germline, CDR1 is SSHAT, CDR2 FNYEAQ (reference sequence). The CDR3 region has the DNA TGTGCCAGCAGTTGGGACAGTCAGGGCGGGGAGCTGTTTTTT. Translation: CASSWDSQGGELFF.

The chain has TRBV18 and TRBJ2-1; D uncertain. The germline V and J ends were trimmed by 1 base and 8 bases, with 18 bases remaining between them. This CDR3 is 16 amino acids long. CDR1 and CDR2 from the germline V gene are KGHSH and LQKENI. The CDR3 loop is CASSPQRYLASDEQFF. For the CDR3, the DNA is TGTGCCAGCTCACCACAACGTTACCTGGCCAGTGATGAGCAGTTCTTC.

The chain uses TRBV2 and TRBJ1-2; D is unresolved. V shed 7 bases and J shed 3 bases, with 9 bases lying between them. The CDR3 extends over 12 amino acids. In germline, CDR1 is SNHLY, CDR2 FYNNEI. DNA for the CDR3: TGTGCCAGCACATACGGGTACTATGGCTACACCTTC. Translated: CASTYGYYGYTF.

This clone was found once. The CDR3 nucleotides read TGTGCCAGCAGCCGTTCCAATCAGCCCCAGCATTTT. It is translated as CASSRSNQPQHF. V usage is TRBV7-2 and J usage is TRBJ1-5; D is undetermined. CDR1 and CDR2 (germline): SGHTA, FQGNSA. The V end lost 5 bases, the J end lost 3 bases, and 5 bases lay between the germline ends. This CDR3 comprises 12 residues.

The DNA for the CDR3 is TGTGCCAGCGCGGGACAGGGGTTTAATCAGCCCCAGCATTTT. Translating gives CASAGQGFNQPQHF. This rearrangement joins TRBV25-1 to TRBJ1-5, with 10 bases lining up with TRBD1. Trimming cost V 8 bases and J 4 bases; bases outside gene matches: 5. Germline V gene sequence: CDR1 MGHDK, CDR2 SYGVNS. The CDR3 covers 14 residues.

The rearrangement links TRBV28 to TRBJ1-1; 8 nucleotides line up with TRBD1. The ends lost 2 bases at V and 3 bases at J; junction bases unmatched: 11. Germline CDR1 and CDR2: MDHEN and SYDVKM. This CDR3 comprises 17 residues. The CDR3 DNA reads TGTGCCAGCAGTTTACGGGGGACAGGCCTGGGTTACACTGAAGCTTTCTTT. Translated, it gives CASSLRGTGLGYTEAFF.

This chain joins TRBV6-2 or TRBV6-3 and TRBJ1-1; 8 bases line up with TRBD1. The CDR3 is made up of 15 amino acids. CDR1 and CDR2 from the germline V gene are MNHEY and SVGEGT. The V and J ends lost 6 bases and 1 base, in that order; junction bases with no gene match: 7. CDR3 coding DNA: TGTGCCAGCAGCTCCTTCGGGACAGGGAACACTGAAGCTTTCTTT. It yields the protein CASSSFGTGNTEAFF.

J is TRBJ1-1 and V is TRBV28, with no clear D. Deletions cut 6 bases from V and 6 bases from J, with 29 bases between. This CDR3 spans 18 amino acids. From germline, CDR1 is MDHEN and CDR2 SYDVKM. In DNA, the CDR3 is TGTGCCAGCAGCTACCCCCTTATCCCCTCTAGGGCGGGCTCTGAAGCTTTCTTT. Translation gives CASSYPLIPSRAGSEAFF.

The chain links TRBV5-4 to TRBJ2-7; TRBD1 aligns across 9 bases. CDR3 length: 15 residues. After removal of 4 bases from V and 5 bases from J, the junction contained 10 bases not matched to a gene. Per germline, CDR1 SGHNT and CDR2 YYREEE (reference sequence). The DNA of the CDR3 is TGTGCCAGCAGCGCCGATCCGGGACAGGGTGACGAGCAGTACTTC. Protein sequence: CASSADPGQGDEQYF.

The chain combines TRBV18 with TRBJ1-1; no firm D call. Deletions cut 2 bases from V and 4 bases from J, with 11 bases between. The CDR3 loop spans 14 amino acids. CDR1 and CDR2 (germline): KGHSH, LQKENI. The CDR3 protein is CASSPSSVPTEAFF. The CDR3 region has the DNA TGTGCCAGCTCACCAAGTTCAGTTCCCACTGAAGCTTTCTTT.

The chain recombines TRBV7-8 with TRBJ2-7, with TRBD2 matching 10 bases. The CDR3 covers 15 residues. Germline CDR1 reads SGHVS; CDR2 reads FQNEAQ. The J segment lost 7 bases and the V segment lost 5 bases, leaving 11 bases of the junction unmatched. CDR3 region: CASSLTSGVKREQYF. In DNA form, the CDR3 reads TGTGCCAGCAGCCTCACTAGCGGGGTTAAGAGGGAGCAGTACTTC.

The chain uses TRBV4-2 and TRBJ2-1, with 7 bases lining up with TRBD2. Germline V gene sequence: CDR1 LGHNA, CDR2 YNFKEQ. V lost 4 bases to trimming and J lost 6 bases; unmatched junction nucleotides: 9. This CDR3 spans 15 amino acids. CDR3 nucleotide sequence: TGTGCCAGCAGCCTGGGAGCGGGGTGGGGCAATGAGCAGTTCTTC. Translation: CASSLGAGWGNEQFF.

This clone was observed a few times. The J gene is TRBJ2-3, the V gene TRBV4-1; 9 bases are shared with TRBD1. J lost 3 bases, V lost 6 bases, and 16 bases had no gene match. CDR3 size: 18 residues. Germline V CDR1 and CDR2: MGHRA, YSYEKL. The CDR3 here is CASSEVYVGTGKTDTQYF. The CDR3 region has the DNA TGCGCCAGCAGTGAGGTGTATGTGGGGACAGGGAAAACAGATACGCAGTATTTT.

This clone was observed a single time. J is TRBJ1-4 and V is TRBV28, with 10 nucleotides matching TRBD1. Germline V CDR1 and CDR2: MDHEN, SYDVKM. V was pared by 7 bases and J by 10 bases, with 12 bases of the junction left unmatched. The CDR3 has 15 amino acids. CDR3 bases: TGTGCCAGCAACGGACCGGGACAGGGGCGTCGAAAACTGTTTTTT. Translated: CASNGPGQGRRKLFF.

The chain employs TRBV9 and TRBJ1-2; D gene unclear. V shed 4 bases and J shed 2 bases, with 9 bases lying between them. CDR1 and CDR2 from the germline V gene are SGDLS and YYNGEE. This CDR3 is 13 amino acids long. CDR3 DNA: TGTGCCAGCAGCCGGGATGCAAACTATGGCTACACCTTC. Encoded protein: CASSRDANYGYTF.

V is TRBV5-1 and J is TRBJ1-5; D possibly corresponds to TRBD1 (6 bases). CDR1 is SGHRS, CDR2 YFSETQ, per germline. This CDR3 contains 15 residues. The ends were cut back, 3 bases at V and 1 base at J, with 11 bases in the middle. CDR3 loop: CASSSTGMSNQPQHF. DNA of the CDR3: TGCGCCAGCAGCTCCACAGGGATGAGCAATCAGCCCCAGCATTTT.

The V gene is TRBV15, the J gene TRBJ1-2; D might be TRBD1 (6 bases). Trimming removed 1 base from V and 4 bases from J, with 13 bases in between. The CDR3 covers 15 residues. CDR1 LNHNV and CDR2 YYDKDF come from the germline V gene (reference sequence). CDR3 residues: CATSRGVDSLYGYTF. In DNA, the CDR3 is TGTGCCACCAGCAGAGGGGTGGACAGCCTCTATGGCTACACCTTC.

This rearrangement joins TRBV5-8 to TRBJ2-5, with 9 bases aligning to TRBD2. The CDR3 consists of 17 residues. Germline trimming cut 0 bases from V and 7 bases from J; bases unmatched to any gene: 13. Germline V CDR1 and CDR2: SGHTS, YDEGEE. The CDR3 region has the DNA TGTGCCAGCAGCTTGGAACGGCAAGCGGGAGGATGGGGGACCCAGTACTTC. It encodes CASSLERQAGGWGTQYF.

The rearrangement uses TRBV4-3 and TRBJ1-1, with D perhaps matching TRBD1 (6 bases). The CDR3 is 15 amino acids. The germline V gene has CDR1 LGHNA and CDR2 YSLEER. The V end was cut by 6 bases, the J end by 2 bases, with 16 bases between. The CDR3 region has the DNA TGCGCCAGCAGGCTTTATATACAGGGAAACACTGAAGCTTTCTTT. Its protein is CASRLYIQGNTEAFF.

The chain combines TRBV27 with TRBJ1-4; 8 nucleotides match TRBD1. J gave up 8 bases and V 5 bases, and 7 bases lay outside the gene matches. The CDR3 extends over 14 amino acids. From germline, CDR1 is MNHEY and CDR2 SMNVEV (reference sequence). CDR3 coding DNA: TGTGCCAGCAGTCGATCAGGGGGCCGGGAAAAACTGTTTTTT. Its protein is CASSRSGGREKLFF.

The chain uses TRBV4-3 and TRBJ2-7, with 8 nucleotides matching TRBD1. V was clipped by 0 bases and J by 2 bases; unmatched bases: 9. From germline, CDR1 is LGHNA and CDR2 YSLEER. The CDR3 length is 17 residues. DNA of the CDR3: TGCGCCAGCAGCCAAGAAGCAGCAGGGGGCGTCCCCTACGAGCAGTACTTC. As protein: CASSQEAAGGVPYEQYF.

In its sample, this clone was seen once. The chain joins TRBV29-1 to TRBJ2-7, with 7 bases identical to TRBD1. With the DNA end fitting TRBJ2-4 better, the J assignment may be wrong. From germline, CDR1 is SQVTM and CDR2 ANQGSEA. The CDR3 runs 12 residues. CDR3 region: CSVHLEGAIQYF. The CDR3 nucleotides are TGCAGCGTTCACCTTGAGGGGGCCATTCAGTACTTC.

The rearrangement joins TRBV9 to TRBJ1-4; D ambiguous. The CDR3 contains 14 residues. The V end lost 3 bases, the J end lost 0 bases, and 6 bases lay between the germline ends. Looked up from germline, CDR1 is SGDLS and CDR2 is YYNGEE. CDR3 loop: CASSGGSTNEKLFF. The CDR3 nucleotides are TGTGCCAGCAGCGGAGGCTCAACTAATGAAAAACTGTTTTTT. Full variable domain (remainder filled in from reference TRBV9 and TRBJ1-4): DSGVTQTPKHLITATGQRVTLRCSPRSGDLSVYWYQQSLDQGLQFLIQYYNGEERAKGNILERFSAQQFPDLHSELNLSSLELGDSALYFCASSGGSTNEKLFFGSGTQLSVL.

The CDR3 sequence: CASSLVREGLDTQYF. Here the CDR3 DNA reads TGTGCCAGCAGCTTAGTCCGGGAGGGCCTAGATACGCAGTATTTT. The chain employs TRBV7-2 and TRBJ2-3; TRBD2 matches 8 bases. Germline CDR1 SGHTA, CDR2 FQGNSA. After removal of 1 base from V and 5 bases from J, the junction contained 5 bases not matched to a gene. The CDR3 totals 15 residues. Complete variable domain (other parts from reference TRBV7-2 and TRBJ2-3): GAGVSQSPSNKVTEKGKDVELRCDPISGHTALYWYRQSLGQGLEFLIYFQGNSAPDKSGLPSDRFSAERTGGSVSTLTIQRTQQEDSAVYLCASSLVREGLDTQYFGPGTRLTVL.